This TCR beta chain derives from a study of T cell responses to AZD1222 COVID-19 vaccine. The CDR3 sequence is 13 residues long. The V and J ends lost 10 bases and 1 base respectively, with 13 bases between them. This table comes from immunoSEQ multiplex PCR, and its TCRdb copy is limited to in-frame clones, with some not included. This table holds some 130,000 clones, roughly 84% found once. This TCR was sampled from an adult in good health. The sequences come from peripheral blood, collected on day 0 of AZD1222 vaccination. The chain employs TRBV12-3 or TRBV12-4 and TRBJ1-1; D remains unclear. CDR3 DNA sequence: TGTGCCACCCAGAGAACGGAGAACACTGAAGCTTTCTTT. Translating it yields CATQRTENTEAFF.